The 10 T cell receptor beta chains presented below share a single source sample, sequenced in a study of OX40 agonist ivuxolimab in advanced cancers. Sequencing used immunoSEQ multiplex PCR; TCRdb keeps in-frame clones, though not all of them. The top ten clones hold roughly 3% of a sample with 50,000 or so clones, more than 70% of them seen once. This specimen consisted of CD4+ or CD8+ T cells sorted from blood, obtained in a trial of the OX40 agonist ivuxolimab. The receptor source for this set is an adult with an advanced solid tumor such as melanoma, head and neck, liver or kidney cancer.

For this clone: The junction differs from germline at one of its ends, possibly a read error. The chain carries TRBV29-1 and TRBJ2-7, with D unclear. The CDR3 loop spans 10 amino acids. Looked up from germline, CDR1 is SQVTM and CDR2 is ANQGSEA. Here the CDR3 DNA reads TGCAGCGCTGAATCTGGCGAGCAGTACTTC. Protein sequence: CSAESGEQYF.

The V call is TRBV5-8, the J call TRBJ1-2, with a tentative D call TRBD1 (6 bases). The CDR3 covers 18 residues. Deletions cut 4 bases from V and 3 bases from J, with 25 bases between. CDR1 and CDR2 from the germline V gene are SGHTS and YDEGEE. The CDR3 loop reads CASSPGVQGSSSHYGYTF. The CDR3 nucleotides read TGTGCCAGCAGCCCTGGGGTGCAGGGGTCGTCTAGTCACTATGGCTACACCTTC.

This chain links TRBV6-1 with TRBJ1-3; possible D gene TRBD1, 5 bases. Germline V gene lookup returns CDR1 MNHNS and CDR2 SASEGT. V dropped 10 bases and J dropped 0 bases, with 16 bases sitting between them. The CDR3 length is 15 residues. The CDR3 loop reads CATTRQSNSGNTIYF. In nucleotides, the CDR3 is TGTGCCACCACGAGACAGTCCAACTCTGGAAACACCATATATTTT.

This chain uses TRBV19 with TRBJ1-6, with 8 bases that match TRBD1. Per the germline V gene, CDR1 is LNHDA and CDR2 is SQIVND (reference sequence). This CDR3 is 13 amino acids long. Trimming removed 9 bases from V and 10 bases from J; junction bases left unmatched: 8. CDR3 residues: CASSDRGKSPLHF. CDR3 DNA sequence: TGTGCCAGCTCTGACAGGGGAAAGTCACCCCTCCACTTT.

V is TRBV7-3 and J is TRBJ2-3; possibly TRBD1 for D (5 bases). Germline V gives CDR1 SGHTA, CDR2 FQGTGA. The V end was cut by 4 bases, the J end by 4 bases, with 12 bases between. The CDR3 extends over 14 amino acids. CDR3 DNA: TGTGCCAGCAGCTCCCTGACAGCCCCAGATACGCAGTATTTT. Translation: CASSSLTAPDTQYF.

CDR3 residues: CAWSVGPTGDYLLHF. CDR3 nucleotide sequence: TGTGCCTGGAGTGTAGGGCCAACGGGGGACTACCTCCTCCACTTT. The rearrangement uses TRBV30 and TRBJ1-6; a possible D gene is TRBD1 (5 bases). Trimming took 0 bases from V and 15 from J, leaving 21 bases between them. This CDR3 is built from 15 residues. CDR1 and CDR2 from the germline V gene are GTSNPN and SVGIG (reference sequence).

The CDR3 loop is CASSPRTGGWNTIYF. CDR3 bases: TGTGCCAGCAGCCCTCGGACAGGTGGCTGGAACACCATATATTTT. J is TRBJ1-3 and V is TRBV14, with TRBD1 matching over 7 bases. With V trimmed by 4 bases and J by 7 bases, 10 bases remained unmatched. This CDR3 is built from 15 residues. In germline, CDR1 is SGHDN, CDR2 FVKESK. Variable domain in full (rest from reference TRBV14 and TRBJ1-3): EAGVTQFPSHSVIEKGQTVTLRCDPISGHDNLYWYRRVMGKEIKFLLHFVKESKQDESGMPNNRFLAERTGGTYSTLKVQPAELEDSGVYFCASSPRTGGWNTIYFGEGSWLTVV.

The gene calls are TRBV4-2 and TRBJ2-7, with a possible D match to TRBD1 (6 bases). Trimming cost V 5 bases and J 0 bases, with 14 bases left between them. The germline V gene has CDR1 LGHNA and CDR2 YNFKEQ. This CDR3 has 15 residues. CDR3 protein: CASSSRQAYSYEQYF. Here the CDR3 DNA reads TGTGCCAGCAGCAGCAGACAGGCATACTCCTACGAGCAGTACTTC.

This chain joins TRBV7-2 and TRBJ1-2; D is ambiguous. This CDR3 has 13 residues. V gave up 5 bases and J gave up 4 bases, with 11 bases separating them. Germline loops: CDR1 SGHTA, CDR2 FQGNSA. The CDR3 loop reads CASSLFGGYGYTF. CDR3 bases: TGTGCCAGCAGCCTTTTTGGAGGCTATGGCTACACCTTC. Looking up the rest from reference TRBV7-2 and TRBJ1-2 gives the full variable domain: GAGVSQSPSNKVTEKGKDVELRCDPISGHTALYWYRQSLGQGLEFLIYFQGNSAPDKSGLPSDRFSAERTGGSVSTLTIQRTQQEDSAVYLCASSLFGGYGYTFGSGTRLTVV.

This chain links TRBV6-5 with TRBJ2-5, with 8 bases lining up with TRBD1. The CDR3 has 14 residues. Per the germline V gene, CDR1 is MNHEY and CDR2 is SVGAGI. V shed 6 bases and J 5 bases; nucleotides not matched to a gene: 8. The CDR3 DNA reads as TGTGCCAGCAGGGAGGACAGGGTAGGCGAGACCCAGTACTTC. It translates to CASREDRVGETQYF.